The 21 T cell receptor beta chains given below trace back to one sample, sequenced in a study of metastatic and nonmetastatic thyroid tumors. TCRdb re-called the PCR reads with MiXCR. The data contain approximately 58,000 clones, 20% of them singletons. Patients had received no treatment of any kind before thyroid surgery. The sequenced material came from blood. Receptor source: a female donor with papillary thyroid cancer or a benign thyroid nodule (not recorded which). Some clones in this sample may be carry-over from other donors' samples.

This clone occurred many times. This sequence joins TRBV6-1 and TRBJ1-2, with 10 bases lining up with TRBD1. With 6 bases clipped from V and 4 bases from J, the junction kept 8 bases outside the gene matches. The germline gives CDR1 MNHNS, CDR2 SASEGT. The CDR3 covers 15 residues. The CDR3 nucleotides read TGTGCCAGCAGGGGAGGGACAGGGGTCGGCTATGGCTACACCTTC. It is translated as CASRGGTGVGYGYTF.

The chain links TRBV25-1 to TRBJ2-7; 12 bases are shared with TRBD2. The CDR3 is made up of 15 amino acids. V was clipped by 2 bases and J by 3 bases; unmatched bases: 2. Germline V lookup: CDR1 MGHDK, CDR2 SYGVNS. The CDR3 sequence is CASSEALAGGYEQYF. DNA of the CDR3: TGTGCCAGCAGTGAAGCACTAGCGGGAGGCTACGAGCAGTACTTC.

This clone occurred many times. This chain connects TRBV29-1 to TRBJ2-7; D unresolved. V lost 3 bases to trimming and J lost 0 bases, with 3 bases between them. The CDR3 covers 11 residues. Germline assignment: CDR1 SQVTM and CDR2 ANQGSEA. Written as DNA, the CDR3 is TGCAGCGTTGACCACTCCTACGAGCAGTACTTC. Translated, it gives CSVDHSYEQYF.

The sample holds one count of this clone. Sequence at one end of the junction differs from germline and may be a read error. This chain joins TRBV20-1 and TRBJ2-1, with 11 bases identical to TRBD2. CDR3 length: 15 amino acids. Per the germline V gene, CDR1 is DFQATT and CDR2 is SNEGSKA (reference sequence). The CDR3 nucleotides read TGCAGTGCTAGGAAGGTACTAGCGGGAGCCTATGAGCAGTTATTC. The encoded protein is CSARKVLAGAYEQLF.

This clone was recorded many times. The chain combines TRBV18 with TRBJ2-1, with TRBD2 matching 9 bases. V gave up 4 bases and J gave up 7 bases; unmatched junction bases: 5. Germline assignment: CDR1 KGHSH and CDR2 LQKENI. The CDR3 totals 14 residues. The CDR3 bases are TGTGCCAGCTCACTAGCGGGAGTTGATAATGAGCAGTTCTTC. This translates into CASSLAGVDNEQFF.

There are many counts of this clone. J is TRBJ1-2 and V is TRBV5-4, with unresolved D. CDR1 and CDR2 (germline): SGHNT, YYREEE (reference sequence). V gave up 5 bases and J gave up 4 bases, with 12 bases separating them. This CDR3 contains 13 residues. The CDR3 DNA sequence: TGTGCCAGCAGTCGTTGGGATCCCTATGGCTACACCTTC. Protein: CASSRWDPYGYTF.

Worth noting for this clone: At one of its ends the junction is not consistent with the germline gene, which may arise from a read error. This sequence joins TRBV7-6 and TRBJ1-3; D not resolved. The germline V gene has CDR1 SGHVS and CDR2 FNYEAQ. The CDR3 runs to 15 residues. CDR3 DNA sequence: TGTGCCAGCATCCCCGGCCCCAACTCTGTAAACACCATATATTTT. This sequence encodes CASIPGPNSVNTIYF. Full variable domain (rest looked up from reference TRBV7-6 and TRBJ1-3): GAGVSQSPRYKVTKRGQDVALRCDPISGHVSLYWYRQALGQGPEFLTYFNYEAQQDKSGLPNDRFSAERPEGSISTLTIQRTEQRDSAMYRCASIPGPNSVNTIYFGEGSWLTVV.

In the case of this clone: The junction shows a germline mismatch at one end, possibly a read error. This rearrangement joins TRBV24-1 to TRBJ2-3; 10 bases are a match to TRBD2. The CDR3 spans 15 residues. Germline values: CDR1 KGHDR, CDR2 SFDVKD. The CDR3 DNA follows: TGTGCCACCAGTGGATCAGCGGGAGGGCCAGATACTCAGTTTTTT. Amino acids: CATSGSAGGPDTQFF.

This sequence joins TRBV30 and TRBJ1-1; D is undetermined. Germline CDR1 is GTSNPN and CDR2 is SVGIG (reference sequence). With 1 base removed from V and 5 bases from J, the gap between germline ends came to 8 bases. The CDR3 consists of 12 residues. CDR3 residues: CAWSGYWTEAFF. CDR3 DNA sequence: TGTGCCTGGAGTGGGTATTGGACTGAAGCTTTCTTT.

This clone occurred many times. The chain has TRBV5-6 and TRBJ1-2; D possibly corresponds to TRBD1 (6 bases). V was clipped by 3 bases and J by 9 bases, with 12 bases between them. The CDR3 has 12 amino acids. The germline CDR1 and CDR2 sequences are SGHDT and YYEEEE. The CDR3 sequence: CASSWGQGSYTF. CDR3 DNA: TGTGCCAGCAGCTGGGGACAAGGGAGCTACACCTTC. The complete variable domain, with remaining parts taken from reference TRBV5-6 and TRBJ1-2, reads DAGVTQSPTHLIKTRGQQVTLRCSPKSGHDTVSWYQQALGQGPQFIFQYYEEEERQRGNFPDRFSGHQFPNYSSELNVNALLLGDSALYLCASSWGQGSYTFGSGTRLTVV.

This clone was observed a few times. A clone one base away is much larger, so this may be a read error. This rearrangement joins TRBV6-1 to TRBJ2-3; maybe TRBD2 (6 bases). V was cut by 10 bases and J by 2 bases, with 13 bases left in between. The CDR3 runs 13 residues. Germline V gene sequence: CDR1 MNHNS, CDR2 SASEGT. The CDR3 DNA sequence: TGTGCCACAACGGGGGAAACCACAGATACGCAGTATTTT. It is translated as CATTGETTDTQYF.

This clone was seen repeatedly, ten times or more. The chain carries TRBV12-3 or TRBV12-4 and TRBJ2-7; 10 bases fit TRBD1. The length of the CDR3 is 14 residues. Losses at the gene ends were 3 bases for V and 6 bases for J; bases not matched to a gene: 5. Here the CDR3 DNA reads TGTGCCAGCAGTTTGACAGGGGGCGGTTTCGAGCAGTACTTC. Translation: CASSLTGGGFEQYF.

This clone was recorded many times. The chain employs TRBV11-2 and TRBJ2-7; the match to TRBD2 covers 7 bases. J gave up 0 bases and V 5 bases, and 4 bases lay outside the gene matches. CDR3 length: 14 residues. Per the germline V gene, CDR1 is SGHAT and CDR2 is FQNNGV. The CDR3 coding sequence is TGTGCCAGCAGCAGGGGCGGGAGCTCCTACGAGCAGTACTTC. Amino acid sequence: CASSRGGSSYEQYF. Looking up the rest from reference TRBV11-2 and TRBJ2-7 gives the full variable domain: EAGVAQSPRYKIIEKRQSVAFWCNPISGHATLYWYQQILGQGPKLLIQFQNNGVVDDSQLPKDRFSAERLKGVDSTLKIQPAKLEDSAVYLCASSRGGSSYEQYFGPGTRLTVT.

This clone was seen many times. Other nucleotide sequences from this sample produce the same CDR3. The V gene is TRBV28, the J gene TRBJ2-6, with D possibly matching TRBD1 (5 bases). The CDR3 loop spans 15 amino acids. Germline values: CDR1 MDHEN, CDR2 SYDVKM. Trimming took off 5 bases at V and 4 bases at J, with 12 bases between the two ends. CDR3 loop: CASSQGAAGANVLTF. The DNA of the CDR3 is TGTGCCAGCAGTCAAGGGGCTGCCGGGGCCAACGTCCTGACTTTC.

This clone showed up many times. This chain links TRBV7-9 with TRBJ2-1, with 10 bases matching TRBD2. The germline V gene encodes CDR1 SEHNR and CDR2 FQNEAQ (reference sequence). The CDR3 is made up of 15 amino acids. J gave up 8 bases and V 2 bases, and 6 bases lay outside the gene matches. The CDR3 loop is CASSLLAGVFDEQFF. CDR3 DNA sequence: TGTGCCAGCAGCTTACTAGCGGGAGTTTTCGATGAGCAGTTCTTC.

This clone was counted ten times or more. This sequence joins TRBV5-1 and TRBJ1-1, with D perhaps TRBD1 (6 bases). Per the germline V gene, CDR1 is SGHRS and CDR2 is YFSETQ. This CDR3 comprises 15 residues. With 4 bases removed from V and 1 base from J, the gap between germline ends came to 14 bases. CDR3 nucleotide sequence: TGCGCCAGCAGCCTGCGCTCGACAGGGAACACTGAAGCTTTCTTT. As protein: CASSLRSTGNTEAFF.

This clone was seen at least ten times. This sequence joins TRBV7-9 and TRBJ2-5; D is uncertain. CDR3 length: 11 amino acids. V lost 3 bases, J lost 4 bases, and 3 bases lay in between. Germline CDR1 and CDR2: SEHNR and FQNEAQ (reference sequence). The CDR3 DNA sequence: TGTGCCAGCAGCTTTGGAGAGACCCAGTACTTC. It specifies CASSFGETQYF.

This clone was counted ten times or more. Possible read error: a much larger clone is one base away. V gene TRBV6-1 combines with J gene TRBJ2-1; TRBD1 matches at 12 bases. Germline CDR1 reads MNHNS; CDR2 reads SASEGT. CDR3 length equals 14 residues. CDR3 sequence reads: CASSMGQGANEQSF. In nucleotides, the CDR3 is TGTGCCAGCAGTATGGGACAGGGGGCAAATGAGCAGTCCTTC.

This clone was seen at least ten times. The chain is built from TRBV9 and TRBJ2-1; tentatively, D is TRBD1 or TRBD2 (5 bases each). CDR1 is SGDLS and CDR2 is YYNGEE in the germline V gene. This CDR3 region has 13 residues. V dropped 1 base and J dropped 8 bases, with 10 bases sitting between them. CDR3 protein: CASSVYRGDEQFF. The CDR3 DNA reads TGTGCCAGCAGCGTATACAGAGGGGATGAGCAGTTCTTC.

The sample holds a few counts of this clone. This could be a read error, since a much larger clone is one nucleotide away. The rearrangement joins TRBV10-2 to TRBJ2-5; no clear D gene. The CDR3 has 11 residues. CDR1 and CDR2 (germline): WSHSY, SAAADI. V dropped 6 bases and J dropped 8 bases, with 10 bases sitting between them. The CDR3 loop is CASRSLDTQYF. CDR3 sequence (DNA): TGCGCCAGCAGATCTCTCGATACCCAGTACTTC.

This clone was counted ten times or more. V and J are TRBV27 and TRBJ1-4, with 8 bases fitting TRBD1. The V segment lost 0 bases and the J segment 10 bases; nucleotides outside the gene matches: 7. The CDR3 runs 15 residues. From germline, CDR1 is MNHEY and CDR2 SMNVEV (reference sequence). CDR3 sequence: CASSLSRAGGGKLFF. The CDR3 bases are TGTGCCAGCAGTTTATCGAGGGCAGGGGGCGGAAAACTGTTTTTT.